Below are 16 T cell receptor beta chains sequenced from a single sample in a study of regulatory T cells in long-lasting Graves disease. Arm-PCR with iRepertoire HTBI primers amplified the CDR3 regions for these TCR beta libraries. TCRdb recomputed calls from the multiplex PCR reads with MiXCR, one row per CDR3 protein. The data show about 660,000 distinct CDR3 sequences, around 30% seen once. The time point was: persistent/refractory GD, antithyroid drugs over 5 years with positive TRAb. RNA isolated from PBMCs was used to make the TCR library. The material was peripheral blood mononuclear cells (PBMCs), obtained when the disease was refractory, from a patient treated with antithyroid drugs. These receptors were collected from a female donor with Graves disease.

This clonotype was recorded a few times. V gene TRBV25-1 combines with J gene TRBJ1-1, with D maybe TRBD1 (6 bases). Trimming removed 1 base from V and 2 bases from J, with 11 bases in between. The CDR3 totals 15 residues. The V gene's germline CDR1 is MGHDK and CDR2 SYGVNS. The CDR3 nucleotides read TGTGCCAGCAGTGAATCCGACAGGACTAACACTGAAGCTTTCTTT. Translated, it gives CASSESDRTNTEAFF. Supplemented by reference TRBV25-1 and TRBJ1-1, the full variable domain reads EADIYQTPRYLVIGTGKKITLECSQTMGHDKMYWYQQDPGMELHLIHYSYGVNSTEKGDLSSESTVSRIRTEHFPLTLESARPSHTSQYLCASSESDRTNTEAFFGQGTRLTVV.

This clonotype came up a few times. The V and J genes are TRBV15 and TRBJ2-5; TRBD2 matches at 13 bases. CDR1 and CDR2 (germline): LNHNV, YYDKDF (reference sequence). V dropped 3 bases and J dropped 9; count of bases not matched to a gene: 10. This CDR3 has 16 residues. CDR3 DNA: TGTGCCACCAGCAGCCAACTAGCGGGGGGGGCAGTGGCCCAGTACTTC. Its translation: CATSSQLAGGAVAQYF.

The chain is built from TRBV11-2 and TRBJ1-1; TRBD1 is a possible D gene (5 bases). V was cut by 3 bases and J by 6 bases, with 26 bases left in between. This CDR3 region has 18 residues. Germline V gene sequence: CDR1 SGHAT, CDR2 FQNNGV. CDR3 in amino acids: CASSFRAPDSRGRAEAFF. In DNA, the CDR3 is TGTGCCAGCAGCTTTAGAGCCCCCGACAGCCGTGGGAGAGCTGAAGCTTTCTTT.

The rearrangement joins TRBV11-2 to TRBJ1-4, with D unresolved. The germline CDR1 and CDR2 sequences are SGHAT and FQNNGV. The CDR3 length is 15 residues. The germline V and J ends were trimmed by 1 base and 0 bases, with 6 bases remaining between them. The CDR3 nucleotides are TGTGCCAGCAGCTTAGTTCCGGCAACTAATGAAAAACTGTTTTTT. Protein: CASSLVPATNEKLFF. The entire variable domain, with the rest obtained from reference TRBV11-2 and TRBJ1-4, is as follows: EAGVAQSPRYKIIEKRQSVAFWCNPISGHATLYWYQQILGQGPKLLIQFQNNGVVDDSQLPKDRFSAERLKGVDSTLKIQPAKLEDSAVYLCASSLVPATNEKLFFGSGTQLSVL.

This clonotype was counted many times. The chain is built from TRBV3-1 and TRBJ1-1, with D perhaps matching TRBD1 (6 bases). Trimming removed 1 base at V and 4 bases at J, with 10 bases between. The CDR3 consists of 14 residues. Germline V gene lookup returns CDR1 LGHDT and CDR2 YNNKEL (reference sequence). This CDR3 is CASSQGGASTEAFF. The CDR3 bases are TGTGCCAGCAGCCAAGGGGGGGCGAGCACTGAAGCTTTCTTT.

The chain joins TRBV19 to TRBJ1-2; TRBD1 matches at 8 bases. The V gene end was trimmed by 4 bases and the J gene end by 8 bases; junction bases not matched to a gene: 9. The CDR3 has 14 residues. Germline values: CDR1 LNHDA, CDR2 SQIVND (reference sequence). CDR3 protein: CASSTTGQGVGYTF. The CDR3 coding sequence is TGTGCCAGTAGTACAACCGGACAGGGCGTGGGCTACACCTTC. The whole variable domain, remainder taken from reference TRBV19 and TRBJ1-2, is DGGITQSPKYLFRKEGQNVTLSCEQNLNHDAMYWYRQDPGQGLRLIYYSQIVNDFQKGDIAEGYSVSREKKESFPLTVTSAQKNPTAFYLCASSTTGQGVGYTFGSGTRLTVV.

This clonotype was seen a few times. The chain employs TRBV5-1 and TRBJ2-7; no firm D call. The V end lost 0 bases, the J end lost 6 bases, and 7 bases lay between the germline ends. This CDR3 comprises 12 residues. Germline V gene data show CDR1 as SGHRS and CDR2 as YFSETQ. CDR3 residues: CASSLEYGEQYF. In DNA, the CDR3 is TGCGCCAGCAGCTTGGAATACGGCGAGCAGTACTTC.

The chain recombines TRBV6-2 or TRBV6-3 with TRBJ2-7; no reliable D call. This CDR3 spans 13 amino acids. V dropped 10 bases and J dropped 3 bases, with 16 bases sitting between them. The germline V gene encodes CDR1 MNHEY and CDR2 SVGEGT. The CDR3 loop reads CAISRPDDYEQYF. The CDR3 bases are TGTGCCATCAGCCGCCCGGACGACTACGAGCAGTACTTC.

CDR3 amino acids: CASSWGPGGDTEAFF. CDR3 coding DNA: TGTGCCAGCAGCTGGGGGCCCGGTGGGGATACTGAAGCTTTCTTT. The chain uses TRBV13 and TRBJ1-1; D may be TRBD1 (6 bases). Germline CDR1 is PRHDT and CDR2 is FYEKMQ (reference sequence). The CDR3 loop spans 15 amino acids. V was pared by 4 bases and J by 5 bases, with 17 bases between. The variable domain in full, completed from reference TRBV13 and TRBJ1-1, reads AAGVIQSPRHLIKEKRETATLKCYPIPRHDTVYWYQQGPGQDPQFLISFYEKMQSDKGSIPDRFSAQQFSDYHSELNMSSLELGDSALYFCASSWGPGGDTEAFFGQGTRLTVV.

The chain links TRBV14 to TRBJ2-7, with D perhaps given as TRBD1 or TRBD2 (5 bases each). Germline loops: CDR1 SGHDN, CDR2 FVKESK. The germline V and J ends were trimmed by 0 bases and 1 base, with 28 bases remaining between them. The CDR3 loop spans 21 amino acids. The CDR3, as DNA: TGTGCCAGCAGCCAAGATCCGCCTCCTCAGGATCGGGGCCCTACTTCCTACGAGCAGTACTTC. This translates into CASSQDPPPQDRGPTSYEQYF.

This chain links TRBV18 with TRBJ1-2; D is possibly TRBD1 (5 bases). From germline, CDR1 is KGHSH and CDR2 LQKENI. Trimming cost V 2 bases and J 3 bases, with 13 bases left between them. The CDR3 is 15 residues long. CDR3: CASSPTRQSDYGYTF. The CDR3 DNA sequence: TGTGCCAGCTCACCAACTAGACAGTCGGACTATGGCTACACCTTC.

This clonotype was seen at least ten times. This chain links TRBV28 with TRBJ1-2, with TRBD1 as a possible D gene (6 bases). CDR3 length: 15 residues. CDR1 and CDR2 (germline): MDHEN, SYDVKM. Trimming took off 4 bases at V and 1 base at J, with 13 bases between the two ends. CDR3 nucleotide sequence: TGTGCCAGCAGTTCGTGGGGGCTAGATAACTATGGCTACACCTTC. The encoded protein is CASSSWGLDNYGYTF.

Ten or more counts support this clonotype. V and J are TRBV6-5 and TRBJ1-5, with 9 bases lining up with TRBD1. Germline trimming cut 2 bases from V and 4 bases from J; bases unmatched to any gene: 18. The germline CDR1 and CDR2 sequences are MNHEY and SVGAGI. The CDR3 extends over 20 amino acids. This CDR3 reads CASSYPSGTGGPTKNQPQHF. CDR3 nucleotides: TGTGCCAGCAGTTACCCGTCGGGCACAGGGGGCCCGACGAAAAATCAGCCCCAGCATTTT.

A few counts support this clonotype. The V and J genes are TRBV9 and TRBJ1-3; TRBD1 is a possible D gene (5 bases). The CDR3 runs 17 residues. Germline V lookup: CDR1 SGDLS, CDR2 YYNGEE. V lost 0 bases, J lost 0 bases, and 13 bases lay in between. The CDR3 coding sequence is TGTGCCAGCAGCGTAGTCGGGACGCCGACCTCTGGAAACACCATATATTTT. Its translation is CASSVVGTPTSGNTIYF.

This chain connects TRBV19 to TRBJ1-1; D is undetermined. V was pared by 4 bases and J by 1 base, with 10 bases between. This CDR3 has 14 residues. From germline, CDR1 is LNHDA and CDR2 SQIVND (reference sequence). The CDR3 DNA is TGTGCCAGTAGTAGAGGAACTAAGAACACTGAAGCTTTCTTT. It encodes CASSRGTKNTEAFF.

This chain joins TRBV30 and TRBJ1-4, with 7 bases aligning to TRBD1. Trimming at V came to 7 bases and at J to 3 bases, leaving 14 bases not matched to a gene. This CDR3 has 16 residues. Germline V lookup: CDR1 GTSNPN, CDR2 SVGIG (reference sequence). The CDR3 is CAFDGVRGLANEKLFF. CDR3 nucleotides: TGTGCCTTTGACGGGGTTAGGGGGCTGGCTAATGAAAAACTGTTTTTT.